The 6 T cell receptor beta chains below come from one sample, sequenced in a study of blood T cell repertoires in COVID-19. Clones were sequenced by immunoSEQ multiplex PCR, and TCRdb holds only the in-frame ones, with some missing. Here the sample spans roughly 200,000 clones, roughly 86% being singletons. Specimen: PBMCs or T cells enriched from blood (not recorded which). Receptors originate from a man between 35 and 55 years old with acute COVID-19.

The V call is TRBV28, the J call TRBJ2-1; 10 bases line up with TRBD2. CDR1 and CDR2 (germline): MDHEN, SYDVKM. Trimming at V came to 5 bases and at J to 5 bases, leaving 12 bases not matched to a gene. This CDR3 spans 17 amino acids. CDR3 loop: CASSGDRGLAANNEQFF. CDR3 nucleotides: TGTGCCAGCAGTGGGGACCGTGGACTAGCGGCTAACAATGAGCAGTTCTTC.

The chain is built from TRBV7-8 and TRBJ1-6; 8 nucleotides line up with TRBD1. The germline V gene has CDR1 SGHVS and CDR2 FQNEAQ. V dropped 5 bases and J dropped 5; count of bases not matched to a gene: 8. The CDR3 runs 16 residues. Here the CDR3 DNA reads TGTGCCAGCAGCCTGGACAGGGCCGGGAATAATTCACCCCTCCACTTT. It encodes CASSLDRAGNNSPLHF.

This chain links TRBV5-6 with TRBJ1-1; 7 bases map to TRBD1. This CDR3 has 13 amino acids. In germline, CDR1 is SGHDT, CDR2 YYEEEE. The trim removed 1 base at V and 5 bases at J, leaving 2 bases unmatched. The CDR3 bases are TGTGCCAGCAGCTTGAAGGGGGCGACTGAAGCTTTCTTT. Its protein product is CASSLKGATEAFF.

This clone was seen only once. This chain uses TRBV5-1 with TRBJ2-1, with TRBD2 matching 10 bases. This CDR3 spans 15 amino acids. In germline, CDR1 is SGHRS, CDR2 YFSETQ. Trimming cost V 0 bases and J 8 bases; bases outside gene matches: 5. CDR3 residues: CASSLGSTSGDEQFF. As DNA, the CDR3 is TGCGCCAGCAGCTTGGGGTCCACTAGCGGGGATGAGCAGTTCTTC. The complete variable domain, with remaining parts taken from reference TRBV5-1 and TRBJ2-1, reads KAGVTQTPRYLIKTRGQQVTLSCSPISGHRSVSWYQQTPGQGLQFLFEYFSETQRNKGNFPGRFSGRQFSNSRSEMNVSTLELGDSALYLCASSLGSTSGDEQFFGPGTRLTVL.

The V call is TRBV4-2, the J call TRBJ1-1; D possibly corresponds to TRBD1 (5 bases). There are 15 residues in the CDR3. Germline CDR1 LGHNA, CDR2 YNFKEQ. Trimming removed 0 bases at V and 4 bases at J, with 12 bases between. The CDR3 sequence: CASSQELVGGTEAFF. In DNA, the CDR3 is TGTGCCAGCAGCCAAGAGCTGGTGGGGGGCACTGAAGCTTTCTTT.

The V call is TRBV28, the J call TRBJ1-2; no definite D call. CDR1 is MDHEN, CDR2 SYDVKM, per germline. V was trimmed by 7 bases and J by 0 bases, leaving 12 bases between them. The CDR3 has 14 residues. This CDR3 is CASTAGGANYGYTF. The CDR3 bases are TGTGCCAGCACCGCGGGCGGAGCTAACTATGGCTACACCTTC.